Sequencing of this T cell receptor (beta chain) was carried out in a study of T cell responses to AZD1222 COVID-19 vaccine (dated by TCRdb to the early 2020s). General notes on the study: AZD1222 recipients given second doses at about 4 weeks or at about 12 weeks were pooled, since spike-specific TCR depth and breadth were not found to differ between the two schedules. A total of just over 230 trial participants underwent TCR sequencing, of whom about 210 received two doses of AZD1222 and some 26 received two doses of the MenACWY control vaccine. Trial participants were enrolled by age into subgroups of 18-55, 56-69 and 70-plus years, and roughly 150, 30 and 60 TCR-sequenced participants, respectively, were included in these subgroups. Overall study results and their limits: Conclusions about previously exposed vaccinees are limited, since just 6 or 7 AZD1222 recipients were seropositive for SARS-CoV-2 at baseline. After two AZD1222 doses, spike-specific TCR breadth and depth were significantly higher than at day 0 and than in MenACWY recipients. CD4 TCRs associated with the vaccine covered the entire spike protein, and the dominant responses were in regions 160-218 and 743-854. The 56-69-year group was small, and its depth increase did not reach significance, likely because of low power. Because no day 14 peak-response samples were available, repertoires were characterized only after the peak T cell response. Nearly half of unique spike-specific TCRs reportedly recognized epitopes outside regions mutated in the B.1.351 and B.1.1.7 variants. Participants were mostly white British, with more females than males. The authors suggested clonal diversity may have been underestimated.

The CDR3 regions of human TCRbeta chains were analyzed by immunosequencing. Concerning the study's data processing: TCRs in the repertoires were compared against a reference library of SARS-CoV-2-specific TCRs that had been generated with the MIRA antigen-specificity platform. Breadth was defined as the fraction of unique TCRs that were SARS-CoV-2-associated, and depth was defined as the fraction of total T cells that were SARS-CoV-2-associated. Each spike-specific TCR was assigned to its reactive spike region and to a CD4 or CD8 class using the MIRA data. Log10-transformed breadth and depth values were compared by one-way ANOVA with Sidak's multiple comparisons tests. The source is immuneACCESS, and TCRdb retained only in-frame sequences with V and J called. Part of the clones is not carried over; for the studies checked, unresolved V genes explain less than half of this, and the remainder is unexplained. The V and J calls and clone size were taken over from that table, and D and trimming were inferred from the DNA. This sample holds 110,000 or so clones; 90% to 95% were observed only once. The ten largest clones add up to approximately 4.9% of the sample.

Note on this clone: Its antigen target is currently unknown. Within one base of it there is no much larger clone, and no base qualities were kept. This CDR3 is also generated by other DNA sequences in the sample.

The CDR3 spans 13 residues, from the cysteine through the phenylalanine. Just CDR3 DNA is preserved here, 39 bases in frame from base 1. V is cut by 0 bases and J by 1 base, and the space between the germline ends is 5 bases. The germline V gene supplies CDR1 SGHRS and CDR2 YFSETQ. According to the study, the label for this sample's time point signals: baseline before first vaccination. Vaccinee samples came from UK trials COV001 and COV002, including a single-blind randomized controlled phase 2/3 trial of AZD1222 (ChAdOx1 nCoV-19) in healthy adults. Trial participant PBMC samples were collected at day 0 and day 28 after the second dose for TCRbeta chain sequencing.

This TCR was recovered from an adult in good health. This chain joins TRBV5-1 to TRBJ2-7; confidence is insufficient to name the D gene. Material: peripheral blood, obtained on day 0 of AZD1222 vaccination. The DNA sequence reads TGCGCCAGCAGCTTGGACGGTTCCTACGAGCAGTACTTC. It is translated as CASSLDGSYEQYF.